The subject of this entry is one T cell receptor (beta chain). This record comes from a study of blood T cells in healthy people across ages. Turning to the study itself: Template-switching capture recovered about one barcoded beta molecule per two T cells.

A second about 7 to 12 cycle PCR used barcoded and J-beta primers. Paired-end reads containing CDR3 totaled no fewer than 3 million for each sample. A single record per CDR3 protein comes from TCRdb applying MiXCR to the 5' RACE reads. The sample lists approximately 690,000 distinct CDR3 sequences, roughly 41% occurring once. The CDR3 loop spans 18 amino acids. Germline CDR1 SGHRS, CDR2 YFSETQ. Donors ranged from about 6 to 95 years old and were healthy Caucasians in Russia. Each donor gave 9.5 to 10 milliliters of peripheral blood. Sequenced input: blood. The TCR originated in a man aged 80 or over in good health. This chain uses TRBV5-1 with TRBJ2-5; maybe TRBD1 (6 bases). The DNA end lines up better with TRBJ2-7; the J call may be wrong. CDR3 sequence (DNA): TGCGCCAGCAGCTCAAATAGGGCCGGGACAAACCCTTTCTACGAGCAGTACTTC. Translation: CASSSNRAGTNPFYEQYF.